Below are 20 T cell receptor beta chains sequenced from a single sample in a study of shared clonotypes between healthy human individuals. The protocol was immunoSEQ multiplex PCR, while the TCRdb copy is restricted to in-frame clones and leaves out a portion. The sample has approximately 1.5 million clones, less than 99% seen once. Sequencing input: naive CD4+ T cells sorted from blood. The subset denotes: CD45RA+ positively selected. The source of these receptors is a man aged 30-40 years in good health.

The genes are TRBV5-1 and TRBJ2-1, with 11 nucleotides matching TRBD2. Germline trimming cut 0 bases from V and 4 bases from J; bases unmatched to any gene: 12. Germline loops: CDR1 SGHRS, CDR2 YFSETQ. The CDR3 length is 19 residues. The CDR3 nucleotides read TGCGCCAGCAGCTTGGCCTCCGTGACTAGCGGGACCAGGTACAATGAGCAGTTCTTC. It translates to CASSLASVTSGTRYNEQFF.

The chain uses TRBV28 and TRBJ1-5; 8 bases map to TRBD1. V shed 7 bases and J 5 bases; nucleotides not matched to a gene: 7. Germline-derived CDR1 and CDR2 are MDHEN and SYDVKM. The CDR3 loop spans 14 amino acids. The DNA of the CDR3 is TGTGCCAGCAAGACCGACAGGGGCGATCAGCCCCAGCATTTT. This sequence encodes CASKTDRGDQPQHF.

V gene TRBV5-4 combines with J gene TRBJ2-3; TRBD1 or TRBD2 may be the D gene (5 bases each). This CDR3 comprises 15 residues. Per the germline V gene, CDR1 is SGHNT and CDR2 is YYREEE (reference sequence). Trimming took 0 bases from V and 1 from J, leaving 9 bases between them. The CDR3 loop reads CASSLAGDRTDTQYF. DNA of the CDR3: TGTGCCAGCAGCTTGGCCGGGGACCGCACAGATACGCAGTATTTT.

This clone was recorded once. The chain couples TRBV25-1 to TRBJ2-7, with TRBD1 matching 9 bases. The CDR3 length is 16 residues. Trimming at V came to 2 bases and at J to 3 bases, leaving 8 bases not matched to a gene. Germline CDR1 MGHDK, CDR2 SYGVNS. This chain's CDR3 is CASSERTGTGHYEQYF. For the CDR3, the DNA is TGTGCCAGCAGTGAACGGACTGGGACAGGGCACTACGAGCAGTACTTC.

The genes are TRBV4-3 and TRBJ2-1; TRBD2 matches at 11 bases. The CDR3 is 17 residues long. The germline V gene has CDR1 LGHNA and CDR2 YSLEER. The ends lost 2 bases at V and 0 bases at J; junction bases unmatched: 3. The CDR3, as DNA: TGCGCCAGCAGCCAATTTACTAGCGGGAGCTCCTACAATGAGCAGTTCTTC. This gives the protein CASSQFTSGSSYNEQFF.

The chain is built from TRBV11-1 and TRBJ2-1; D uncertain. Germline V CDR1 and CDR2: SGHAT, FQDESV (reference sequence). Trimming removed 1 base from V and 2 bases from J, with 15 bases in between. The CDR3 is made up of 17 amino acids. The CDR3 sequence: CASSLGPPANPYNEQFF. The CDR3 nucleotides are TGTGCCAGCAGCTTAGGCCCCCCAGCGAACCCCTACAATGAGCAGTTCTTC.

This chain links TRBV2 with TRBJ1-1; no definite D call. With 7 bases removed from V and 0 bases from J, the gap between germline ends came to 15 bases. The CDR3 covers 15 residues. Germline lookup yields CDR1 SNHLY and CDR2 FYNNEI. CDR3 DNA: TGTGCCAGCAATATGGAGGGCCGGATGAACACTGAAGCTTTCTTT. This encodes CASNMEGRMNTEAFF.

The J gene is TRBJ2-5, the V gene TRBV9, with D unclear. CDR3 size: 16 residues. Germline assignment: CDR1 SGDLS and CDR2 YYNGEE. Trimming took off 0 bases at V and 4 bases at J, with 16 bases between the two ends. CDR3 nucleotide sequence: TGTGCCAGCAGCGTAGCTTTGAGACCAGAAGGAGAGACCCAGTACTTC. It encodes CASSVALRPEGETQYF.

The rearrangement links TRBV7-8 to TRBJ2-1, with D uncertain. In germline, CDR1 is SGHVS, CDR2 FQNEAQ. With 8 bases removed from V and 8 bases from J, the gap between germline ends came to 10 bases. CDR3 length equals 11 residues. The CDR3 DNA reads TGTGCCAGCTGGGGTACGGATGAGCAGTTCTTC. Translated: CASWGTDEQFF.

The rearrangement uses TRBV11-2 and TRBJ1-3, with 9 bases aligning to TRBD1. CDR1 SGHAT and CDR2 FQNNGV come from the germline V gene. The CDR3 length is 17 residues. J lost 5 bases, V lost 4 bases, and 12 bases had no gene match. CDR3: CASSSHPRDRVRNTIYF. The CDR3 DNA follows: TGTGCCAGCAGCTCCCACCCCCGGGACAGGGTTAGAAACACCATATATTTT.

This clone appeared once. The rearrangement links TRBV5-4 to TRBJ2-1; 8 bases are a match to TRBD2. CDR1 is SGHNT, CDR2 YYREEE, per germline (reference sequence). The CDR3 consists of 16 residues. V was pared by 1 base and J by 4 bases, with 7 bases of the junction left unmatched. The CDR3 nucleotides read TGTGCCAGCAGCTTGAGGTCGGGAGGGCCATACAATGAGCAGTTCTTC. It is translated as CASSLRSGGPYNEQFF.

The V gene is TRBV5-4, the J gene TRBJ1-1; the match to TRBD1 covers 9 bases. Germline V gives CDR1 SGHNT, CDR2 YYREEE (reference sequence). The CDR3 length is 16 residues. Trimming at V came to 4 bases and at J to 1 base, leaving 8 bases not matched to a gene. CDR3 sequence: CASSVGTGTTNTEAFF. The DNA of the CDR3 is TGTGCCAGCAGCGTGGGGACAGGGACAACGAACACTGAAGCTTTCTTT.

The chain joins TRBV5-1 to TRBJ2-2, with D tentatively TRBD2 (5 bases). Trimming shortened V by 2 bases and J by 2 bases, and 22 bases separated the two germline ends. The CDR3 loop spans 19 amino acids. CDR1 SGHRS and CDR2 YFSETQ come from the germline V gene. The DNA of the CDR3 is TGCGCCAGCAGCTTCGGACTCCTACCCAGGACCTTTAACACCGGGGAGCTGTTTTTT. This sequence encodes CASSFGLLPRTFNTGELFF.

This clone has just one count. The genes are TRBV7-2 and TRBJ2-5; no definite D call. The ends were cut back, 5 bases at V and 5 bases at J, with 12 bases in the middle. The V gene's germline CDR1 is SGHTA and CDR2 FQGNSA. There are 13 residues in the CDR3. The CDR3 DNA sequence: TGTGCCAGCAGCGCCAAAATGCGGGAGACCCAGTACTTC. Protein product: CASSAKMRETQYF. The variable domain in full, with the rest retrieved from reference TRBV7-2 and TRBJ2-5, is GAGVSQSPSNKVTEKGKDVELRCDPISGHTALYWYRQSLGQGLEFLIYFQGNSAPDKSGLPSDRFSAERTGGSVSTLTIQRTQQEDSAVYLCASSAKMRETQYFGPGTRLLVL.

V gene TRBV6-4 combines with J gene TRBJ2-7, with D maybe TRBD2 (5 bases). CDR3 size: 16 residues. Trimming took off 2 bases at V and 0 bases at J, with 14 bases between the two ends. Germline CDR1 is MRHNA and CDR2 is SNTAGT. DNA of the CDR3: TGTGCCAGCAGTGACCCCCGGGGTTCGGTCTCCTACGAGCAGTACTTC. Its translation: CASSDPRGSVSYEQYF.

This rearrangement joins TRBV5-4 to TRBJ2-7, with TRBD2 as a possible D gene (6 bases). Trimming removed 1 base from V and 5 bases from J, with 10 bases in between. Germline CDR1 is SGHNT and CDR2 is YYREEE (reference sequence). The CDR3 covers 13 residues. The CDR3 loop is CASSLFPGDEQYF. The CDR3 DNA is TGTGCCAGCAGCTTGTTCCCGGGGGACGAGCAGTACTTC.

The chain employs TRBV5-4 and TRBJ2-5; the D is unclear. The CDR3 is 16 amino acids. V lost 0 bases and J 0 bases, leaving 12 bases between the germline ends. In germline, CDR1 is SGHNT, CDR2 YYREEE (reference sequence). CDR3 DNA: TGTGCCAGCAGCTTGGATCCGGCGTCTTACCAAGAGACCCAGTACTTC. It yields the protein CASSLDPASYQETQYF.

This clone turned up a few times. The genes are TRBV7-2 and TRBJ1-2; D is unclear. The CDR3 consists of 13 residues. Germline CDR1 SGHTA, CDR2 FQGNSA. V was cut by 1 base and J by 0 bases, with 3 bases left in between. CDR3 protein: CASSLGANYGYTF. CDR3 nucleotide sequence: TGTGCCAGCAGCTTAGGGGCTAACTATGGCTACACCTTC.

V and J are TRBV29-1 and TRBJ2-3; the match to TRBD2 covers 12 bases. V gave up 5 bases and J gave up 2 bases; unmatched junction bases: 5. The CDR3 loop spans 15 amino acids. Germline V gene data show CDR1 as SQVTM and CDR2 as ANQGSEA. CDR3 amino acids: CSVTLAGGPTDTQYF. For the CDR3, the DNA is TGCAGCGTTACCCTAGCGGGAGGGCCCACAGATACGCAGTATTTT.

This rearrangement joins TRBV5-1 to TRBJ1-2; 7 positions match TRBD1. There are 15 residues in the CDR3. Germline loops: CDR1 SGHRS, CDR2 YFSETQ. Trimming cost V 5 bases and J 8 bases; bases outside gene matches: 15. The CDR3 protein is CASRLDYRGANGYTF. CDR3 DNA sequence: TGCGCCAGCAGACTAGATTACAGGGGAGCAAACGGCTACACCTTC.